A selection of T cell receptor beta chains follows, all from one sample in a study of T cell responses to AZD1222 COVID-19 vaccine. The repertoire was sequenced with immunoSEQ multiplex PCR; TCRdb's copy has only in-frame clones and lacks some. The profile shows about 84,000 clones, roughly 89% of them singletons. The sequenced sample was peripheral blood, obtained 28 days after the second AZD1222 dose. The receptor source for this set is an adult who received the AZD1222 COVID-19 vaccine. Each CDR3 is given with its conserved first and last residue. A D gene is named only where the DNA matches it firmly. Not all rows give a size; the values are once, few, many and, for expanded clones, a class.

j_gene: TRBJ1-6
abundance: many
d_gene: .
v_gene: TRBV7-6
CDR3nt: TGTGCCAGCAGCCCCTTGGGGGATTCACCCCTCCACTTT
CDR3aa: CASSPLGDSPLHF

j_gene: TRBJ2-7
abundance: .
d_gene: TRBD2
v_gene: TRBV6-5
CDR3nt: TGTGCCAGCAGTTACTCGAGCGGGAGCTCCTACGAGCAGTACTTC
CDR3aa: CASSYSSGSSYEQYF

j_gene: TRBJ1-1
abundance: .
d_gene: .
v_gene: TRBV19
CDR3nt: TGTGCCAGCAAGGACGGGGGTACGAACACTGAAGCTTTCTTT
CDR3aa: CASKDGGTNTEAFF

j_gene: TRBJ1-3
abundance: .
d_gene: .
v_gene: TRBV21-1
CDR3nt: TGTGCCAGCAGCCCCAGCCAGGGGGCGCAAAACACCATATATTTT
CDR3aa: CASSPSQGAQNTIYF

j_gene: TRBJ1-2
abundance: .
d_gene: .
v_gene: TRBV29-1
CDR3nt: TGCAGCGTTCGGCTCGGATTTAACTATGGCTACACCTTC
CDR3aa: CSVRLGFNYGYTF

j_gene: TRBJ2-7
abundance: .
d_gene: .
v_gene: TRBV12-3/TRBV12-4
CDR3nt: TGTGCCAGCAGTTTTCTCCGAAGGGGCGAGCAGTACTTC
CDR3aa: CASSFLRRGEQYF

j_gene: TRBJ1-1
abundance: .
d_gene: .
v_gene: TRBV6-2/TRBV6-3
CDR3nt: TGTGCCAGCAGTTACCAGCAGGGGACTGAAGCTTTCTTT
CDR3aa: CASSYQQGTEAFF

j_gene: TRBJ2-7
abundance: .
d_gene: .
v_gene: TRBV30
CDR3nt: TGTGCCTGGAGAGGTATAGGGGCCTACGAGCAGTACTTC
CDR3aa: CAWRGIGAYEQYF

j_gene: TRBJ2-3
abundance: .
d_gene: TRBD2
v_gene: TRBV5-4
CDR3nt: TGTGCCAGCAGCTTCCGTCTAGCGGGGGCGATCACAGATACGCAGTATTTT
CDR3aa: CASSFRLAGAITDTQYF

j_gene: TRBJ1-2
abundance: .
d_gene: .
v_gene: TRBV5-6
CDR3nt: TGTGCCAGCAGCTGGCCCCCCGACAGGATTAACTATGGCTACACCTTC
CDR3aa: CASSWPPDRINYGYTF

j_gene: TRBJ2-5
abundance: .
d_gene: .
v_gene: TRBV3-1/TRBV3-2
CDR3nt: TGTGCCAGCAGCCAAGATTTCACGCCTGAGGGGACAGAGACCCAGTACTTC
CDR3aa: CASSQDFTPEGTETQYF

j_gene: TRBJ1-2
abundance: .
d_gene: .
v_gene: TRBV3-1/TRBV3-2
CDR3nt: TGTGCCAGCAGATCACCGGGATCCTCGGGGGGCTACACCTTC
CDR3aa: CASRSPGSSGGYTF

j_gene: TRBJ2-1
abundance: .
d_gene: TRBD2
v_gene: TRBV9
CDR3nt: TGTGCCAGCAGCGTAGCTGGGGGGGGCTACAATGAGCAGTTCTTC
CDR3aa: CASSVAGGGYNEQFF

j_gene: TRBJ2-7
abundance: few
d_gene: TRBD1
v_gene: TRBV19
CDR3nt: TGTGCCACCTGGGACAGGGGTTCCTACGAGCAGTACTTC
CDR3aa: CATWDRGSYEQYF

j_gene: TRBJ1-6
abundance: .
d_gene: .
v_gene: TRBV5-1
CDR3nt: TGCGCCAGCAGCCCTACGGTACGGGAAGGTGATTCACCCCTCCACTTT
CDR3aa: CASSPTVREGDSPLHF

j_gene: TRBJ1-6
abundance: .
d_gene: .
v_gene: TRBV5-4
CDR3nt: TGTGCCAGCAGATTTGACAGTTCTCATAATTCACCCCTCCACTTT
CDR3aa: CASRFDSSHNSPLHF

j_gene: TRBJ2-7
abundance: .
d_gene: TRBD1
v_gene: TRBV27
CDR3nt: TGTGCCAGTTACTACAAACAGGGGTCCCACGAGCAGTACTTC
CDR3aa: CASYYKQGSHEQYF

j_gene: TRBJ2-7
abundance: .
d_gene: .
v_gene: TRBV7-7
CDR3nt: TGTGCTAGCAGCTCAGGGGTTGAGCAGTACTTC
CDR3aa: CASSSGVEQYF

j_gene: TRBJ2-4
abundance: .
d_gene: .
v_gene: TRBV29-1
CDR3nt: TGCAGCGTTGAAACATCAGGGAATGAGCAAGACATTCAGTACTTC
CDR3aa: CSVETSGNEQDIQYF

j_gene: TRBJ1-2
abundance: once
d_gene: .
v_gene: TRBV2
CDR3nt: TGTGCCAGCACCCCGACGACGGCAGGGGCCTATGGCTACACCTTC
CDR3aa: CASTPTTAGAYGYTF

j_gene: TRBJ2-2
abundance: .
d_gene: TRBD2
v_gene: TRBV29-1
CDR3nt: TGCAGCGGTAGACGGGGGGAAACCTCCGGGGAGCTGTTTTTT
CDR3aa: CSGRRGETSGELFF

j_gene: TRBJ2-2
abundance: .
d_gene: TRBD1
v_gene: TRBV2
CDR3nt: TGTGCCAGCAGTGCCCAGGGGGTTGGCGGGGAGCTGTTTTTT
CDR3aa: CASSAQGVGGELFF

j_gene: TRBJ2-1
abundance: .
d_gene: .
v_gene: TRBV24-1
CDR3nt: TGTGCCACCAAGGACGCGAGTGAGCAGTTCTTC
CDR3aa: CATKDASEQFF

j_gene: TRBJ1-2
abundance: .
d_gene: .
v_gene: TRBV4-1
CDR3nt: TGCGCCAGCAGCCAAGCGGGGGACCACTATGGCTACACCTTC
CDR3aa: CASSQAGDHYGYTF